This TCR beta chain came from a study of a mutant IDH1 vaccine in newly diagnosed glioma. V shed 6 bases, J shed 6 bases, and the junction held 16 bases outside the gene matches. Germline V gives CDR1 LNHDA, CDR2 SQIVND (reference sequence). The length of the CDR3 is 17 residues. Sequencing used immunoSEQ multiplex PCR; TCRdb keeps in-frame clones, though not all of them. The sample shows around 34,000 clones, roughly four fifths of them seen only once. With respect to this clone: Its antigen remains unidentified.

Noted time point: week 23, last vaccination. In the vaccine, a single dose held 300 ug of the mutant IDH1 20-mer peptide, along with topical imiquimod. There were new WHO grade 3 or 4 astrocytomas in the donors, and these were IDH1-mutant and ATRX-lost. Sequences were derived from PBMCs, sampled from a glioma patient whose treatment included an IDH1 peptide vaccine. The chain is built from TRBV19 and TRBJ1-2, with TRBD1 matching 10 bases. This receptor was identified in a middle-aged man with glioma. CDR3 protein: CASSPTGGPILSHGYTF. The CDR3, as DNA: TGTGCCAGTAGCCCGACAGGGGGCCCGATATTGAGTCATGGCTACACCTTC.